This record concerns one T cell receptor (beta chain) sequence. Its cognate antigen is unknown. The PCR employed 60 Vbeta primers together with 13 Jbeta primers. The repertoire was sequenced with immunoSEQ multiplex PCR; TCRdb's copy has only in-frame clones and lacks some. The table has approximately 100,000 clones, about 80% seen once. The sample is drawn from a study of cytomegalovirus exposure and HLA in healthy donors. Study outcomes and limitations: Other equally common chains were less clonally expanded than HLA-associated TCR beta chains, a later analysis showed. Several V segments, TRBV6-2 and TRBV6-3 among them, could not be told apart and were dropped. It was only CMV serostatus that was available as immune exposure information.

The CDR3 is 14 amino acids. Germline V CDR1 and CDR2: SGHKS, YYEKEE (reference sequence). With 5 bases removed from V and 2 bases from J, the gap between germline ends came to 13 bases. The sequence came from a woman aged 40 to 50 in good health and CMV-seronegative. The specimen sequenced was PBMCs. V usage is TRBV5-5 and J usage is TRBJ1-1; D unclear. CDR3 coding DNA: TGTGCCAGCAGGGCGTCCCAGGCAAACACTGAAGCTTTCTTT. This encodes CASRASQANTEAFF.